The clone carrying this T cell receptor beta chain was counted once. What it binds is unknown. The sample belongs to a study of T cells in pancreatic ductal adenocarcinoma. General study findings and limits: Results skew toward the minority of patients with early-stage disease. Unique clonotypes were around 8-fold more numerous in blood than in tumor. Mean clonality was roughly 0.1 in tumors and roughly 0.067 in blood, not significantly different.

The assay was immunoSEQ multiplex PCR, and TCRdb's table has in-frame clones only and misses some. The repertoire consists of 85,000 to 120,000 clones, with about 95% occurring once and the leading ten covering roughly 3%. Looked up from germline, CDR1 is MNHEY and CDR2 is SVGAGI. The CDR3 extends over 15 amino acids. J lost 5 bases, V lost 8 bases, and 9 bases had no gene match. Surgery without prior neoadjuvant therapy was the treatment of the selected pancreatic ductal adenocarcinoma patients. Specimen: PBMCs. J is TRBJ1-5 and V is TRBV6-5, with 10 bases identical to TRBD1. The sequence came from a human donor with pancreatic ductal adenocarcinoma. The CDR3 coding sequence is TGTGCCAGCCGACCGGGACAGGGGCGCTATCAGCCCCAGCATTTT. Protein: CASRPGQGRYQPQHF.